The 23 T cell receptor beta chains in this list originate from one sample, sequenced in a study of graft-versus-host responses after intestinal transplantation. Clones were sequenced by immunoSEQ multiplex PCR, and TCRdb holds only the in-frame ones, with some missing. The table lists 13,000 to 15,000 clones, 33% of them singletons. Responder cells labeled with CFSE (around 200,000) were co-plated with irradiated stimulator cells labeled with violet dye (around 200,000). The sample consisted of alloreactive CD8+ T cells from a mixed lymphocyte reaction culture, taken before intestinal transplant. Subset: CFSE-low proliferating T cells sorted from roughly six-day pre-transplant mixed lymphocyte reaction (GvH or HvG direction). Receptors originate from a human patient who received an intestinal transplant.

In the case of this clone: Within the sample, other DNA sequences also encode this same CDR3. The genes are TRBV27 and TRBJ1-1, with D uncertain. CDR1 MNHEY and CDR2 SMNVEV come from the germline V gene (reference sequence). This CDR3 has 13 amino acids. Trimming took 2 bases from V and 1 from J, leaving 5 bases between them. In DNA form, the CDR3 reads TGTGCCAGCAGTTTAGGCGGGAACACTGAAGCTTTCTTT. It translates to CASSLGGNTEAFF.

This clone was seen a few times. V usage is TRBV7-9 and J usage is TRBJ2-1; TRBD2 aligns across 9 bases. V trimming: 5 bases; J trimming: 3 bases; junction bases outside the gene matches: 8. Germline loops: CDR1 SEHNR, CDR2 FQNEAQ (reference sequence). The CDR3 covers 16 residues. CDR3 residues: CASSLPSSGIYNEQFF. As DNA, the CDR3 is TGTGCCAGCAGCCTACCCTCTAGCGGGATCTACAATGAGCAGTTCTTC.

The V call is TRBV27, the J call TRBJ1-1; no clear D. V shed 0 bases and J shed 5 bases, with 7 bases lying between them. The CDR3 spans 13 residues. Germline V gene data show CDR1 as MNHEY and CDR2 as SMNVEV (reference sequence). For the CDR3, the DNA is TGTGCCAGCAGTTTATCGCCGGGGACTGAAGCTTTCTTT. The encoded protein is CASSLSPGTEAFF.

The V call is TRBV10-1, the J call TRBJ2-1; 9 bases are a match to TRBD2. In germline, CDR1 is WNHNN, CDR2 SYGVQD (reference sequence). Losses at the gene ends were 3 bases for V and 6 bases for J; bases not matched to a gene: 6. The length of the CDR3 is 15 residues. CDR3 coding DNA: TGCGCCAGCAGTGACTCCGGGACTAGCATCAATGAGCAGTTCTTC. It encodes CASSDSGTSINEQFF.

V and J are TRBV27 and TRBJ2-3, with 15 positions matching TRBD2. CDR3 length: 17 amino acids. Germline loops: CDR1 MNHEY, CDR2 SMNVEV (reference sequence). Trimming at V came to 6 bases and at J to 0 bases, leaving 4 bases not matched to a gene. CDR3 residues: CASRGLAGGLSTDTQYF. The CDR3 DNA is TGTGCCAGCAGGGGACTAGCGGGGGGACTTAGCACAGATACGCAGTATTTT.

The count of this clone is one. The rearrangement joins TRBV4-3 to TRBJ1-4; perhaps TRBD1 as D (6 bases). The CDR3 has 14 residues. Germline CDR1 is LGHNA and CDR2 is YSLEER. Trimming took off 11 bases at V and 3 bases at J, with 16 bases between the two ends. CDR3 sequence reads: CAYLGGPANEKLFF. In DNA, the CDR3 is TGCGCCTACCTGGGGGGGCCGGCTAATGAAAAACTGTTTTTT.

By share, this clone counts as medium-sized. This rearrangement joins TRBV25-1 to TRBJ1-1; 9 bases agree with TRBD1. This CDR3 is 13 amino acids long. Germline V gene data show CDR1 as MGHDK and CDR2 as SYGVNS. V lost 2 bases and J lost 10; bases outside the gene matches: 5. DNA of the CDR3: TGTGCCAGCAGTGAACCAGGACAGGGGCGAGCTTTCTTT. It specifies CASSEPGQGRAFF. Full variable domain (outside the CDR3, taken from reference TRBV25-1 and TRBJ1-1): EADIYQTPRYLVIGTGKKITLECSQTMGHDKMYWYQQDPGMELHLIHYSYGVNSTEKGDLSSESTVSRIRTEHFPLTLESARPSHTSQYLCASSEPGQGRAFFGQGTRLTVV.

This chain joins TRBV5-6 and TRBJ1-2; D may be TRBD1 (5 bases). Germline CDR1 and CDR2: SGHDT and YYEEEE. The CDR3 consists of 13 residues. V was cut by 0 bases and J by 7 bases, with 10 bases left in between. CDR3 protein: CASSLAGGGGYTF. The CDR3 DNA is TGTGCCAGCAGCTTGGCCGGGGGTGGTGGCTACACCTTC.

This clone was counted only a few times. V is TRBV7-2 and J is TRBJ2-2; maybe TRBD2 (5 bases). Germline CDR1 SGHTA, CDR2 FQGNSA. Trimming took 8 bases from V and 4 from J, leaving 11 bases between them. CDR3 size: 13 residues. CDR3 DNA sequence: TGTGCCAGCGAGACGGGGTTCACCGGGGAGCTGTTTTTT. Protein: CASETGFTGELFF.

The CDR3 protein is CASSPGTGVYEQYF. CDR3 DNA sequence: TGTGCCAGCAGCCCCGGGACAGGGGTATACGAGCAGTACTTC. The chain joins TRBV7-6 to TRBJ2-7; 10 nucleotides align to TRBD1. J gave up 4 bases and V 5 bases, and 5 bases lay outside the gene matches. The CDR3 is 14 amino acids. Germline V gene data show CDR1 as SGHVS and CDR2 as FNYEAQ.

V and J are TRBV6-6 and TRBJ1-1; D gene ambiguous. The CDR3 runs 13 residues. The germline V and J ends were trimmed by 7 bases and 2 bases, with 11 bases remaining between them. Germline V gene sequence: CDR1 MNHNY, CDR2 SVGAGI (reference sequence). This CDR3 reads CASKLYKNTEAFF. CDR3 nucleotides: TGTGCCAGCAAATTATACAAAAACACTGAAGCTTTCTTT.

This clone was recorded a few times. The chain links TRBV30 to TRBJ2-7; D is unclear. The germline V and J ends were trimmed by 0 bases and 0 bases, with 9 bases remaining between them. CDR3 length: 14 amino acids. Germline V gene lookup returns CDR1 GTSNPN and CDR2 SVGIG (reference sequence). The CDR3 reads CAWSVSLGSYEQYF. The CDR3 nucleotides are TGTGCCTGGAGTGTCTCCCTCGGCTCCTACGAGCAGTACTTC.

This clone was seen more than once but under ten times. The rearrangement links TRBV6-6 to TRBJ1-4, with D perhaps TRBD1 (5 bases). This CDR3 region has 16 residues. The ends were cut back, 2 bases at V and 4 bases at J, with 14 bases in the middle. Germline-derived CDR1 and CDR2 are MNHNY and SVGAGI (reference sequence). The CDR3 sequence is CASSYLPGGVNEKLFF. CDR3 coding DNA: TGTGCCAGCAGTTACCTCCCGGGGGGGGTTAATGAAAAACTGTTTTTT.

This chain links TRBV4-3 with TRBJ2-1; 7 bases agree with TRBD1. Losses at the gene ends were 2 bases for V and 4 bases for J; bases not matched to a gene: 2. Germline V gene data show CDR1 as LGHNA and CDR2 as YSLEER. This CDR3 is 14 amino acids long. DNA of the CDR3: TGCGCCAGCAGCCAATACAGGGGTTACAATGAGCAGTTCTTC. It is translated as CASSQYRGYNEQFF.

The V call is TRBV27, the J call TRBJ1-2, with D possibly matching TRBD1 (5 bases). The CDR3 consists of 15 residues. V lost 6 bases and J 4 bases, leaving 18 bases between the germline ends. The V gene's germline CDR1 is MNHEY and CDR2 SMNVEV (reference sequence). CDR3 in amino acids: CASSPPGGGPYGYTF. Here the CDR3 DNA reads TGTGCCAGCAGCCCACCCGGGGGAGGGCCCTATGGCTACACCTTC.

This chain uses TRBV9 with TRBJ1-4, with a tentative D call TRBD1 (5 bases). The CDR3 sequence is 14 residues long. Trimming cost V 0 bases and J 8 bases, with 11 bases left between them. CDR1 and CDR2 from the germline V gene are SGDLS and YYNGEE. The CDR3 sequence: CASSVGGAEEKLFF. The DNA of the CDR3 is TGTGCCAGCAGCGTAGGCGGGGCGGAAGAAAAACTGTTTTTT.

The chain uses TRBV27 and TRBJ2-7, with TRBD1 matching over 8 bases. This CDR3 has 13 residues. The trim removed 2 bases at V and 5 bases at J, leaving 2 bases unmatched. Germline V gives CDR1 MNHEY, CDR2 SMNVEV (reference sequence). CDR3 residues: CASSLQGAHEQYF. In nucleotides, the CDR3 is TGTGCCAGCAGTTTACAGGGGGCTCACGAGCAGTACTTC.

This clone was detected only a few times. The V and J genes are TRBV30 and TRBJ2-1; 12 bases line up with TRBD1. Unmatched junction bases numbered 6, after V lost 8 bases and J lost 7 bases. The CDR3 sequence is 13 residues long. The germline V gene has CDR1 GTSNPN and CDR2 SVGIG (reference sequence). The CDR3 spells CAGDRGQKNEQFF. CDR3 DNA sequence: TGTGCCGGGGACAGGGGGCAAAAAAATGAGCAGTTCTTC.

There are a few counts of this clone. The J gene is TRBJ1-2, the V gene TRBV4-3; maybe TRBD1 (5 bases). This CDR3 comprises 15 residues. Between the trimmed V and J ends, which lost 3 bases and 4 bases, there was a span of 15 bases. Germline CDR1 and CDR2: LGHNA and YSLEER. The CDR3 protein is CASSHLNWGPYGYTF. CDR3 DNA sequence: TGCGCCAGCAGCCACCTCAACTGGGGCCCCTATGGCTACACCTTC.

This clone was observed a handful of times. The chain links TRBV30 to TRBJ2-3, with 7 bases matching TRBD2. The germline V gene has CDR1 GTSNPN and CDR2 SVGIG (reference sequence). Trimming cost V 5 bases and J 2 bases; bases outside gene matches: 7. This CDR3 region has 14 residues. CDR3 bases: TGTGCCTGGGAATGGGGGGGGTTCACAGATACGCAGTATTTT. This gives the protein CAWEWGGFTDTQYF.

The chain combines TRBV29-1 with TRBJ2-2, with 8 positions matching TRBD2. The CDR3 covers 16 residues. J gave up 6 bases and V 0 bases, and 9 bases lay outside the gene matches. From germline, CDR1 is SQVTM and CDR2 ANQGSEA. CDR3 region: CSVEENRGGVPGELFF. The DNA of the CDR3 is TGCAGCGTTGAAGAGAACCGGGGGGGCGTCCCCGGGGAGCTGTTTTTT.

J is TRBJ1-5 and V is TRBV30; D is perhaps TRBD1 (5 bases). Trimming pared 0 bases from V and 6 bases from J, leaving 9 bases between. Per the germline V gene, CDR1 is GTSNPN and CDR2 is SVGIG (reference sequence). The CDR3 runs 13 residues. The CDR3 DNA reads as TGTGCCTGGAGTGTTCAGGGCGGTCAGCCCCAGCATTTT. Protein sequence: CAWSVQGGQPQHF. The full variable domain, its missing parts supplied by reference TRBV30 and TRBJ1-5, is SQTIHQWPATLVQPVGSPLSLECTVEGTSNPNLYWYRQAAGRGLQLLFYSVGIGQISSEVPQNLSASRPQDRQFILSSKKLLLSDSGFYLCAWSVQGGQPQHFGDGTRLSIL.

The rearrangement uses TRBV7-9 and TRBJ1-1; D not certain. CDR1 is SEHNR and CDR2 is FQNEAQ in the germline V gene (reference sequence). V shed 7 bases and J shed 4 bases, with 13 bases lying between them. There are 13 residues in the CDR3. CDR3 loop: CASTPEASTEAFF. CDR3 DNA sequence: TGTGCCAGCACTCCAGAGGCAAGCACTGAAGCTTTCTTT.